The entry that follows covers one T cell receptor (beta chain) sequence. Measured with immunoSEQ multiplex PCR; TCRdb has only the in-frame clones, and not every one. The sample has hundreds of thousands of clones, 70% to 85% seen once. These data originate in a study of blood T cell repertoires in COVID-19. On the study more broadly: Sources were T cells, B-cell-depleted T cells, or PBMCs; the material itself was cDNA or gDNA.

V lost 4 bases and J 2 bases, leaving 9 bases between the germline ends. This CDR3 has 13 amino acids. Germline V gene lookup returns CDR1 SGHVS and CDR2 FQNEAQ. Sequences were obtained from peripheral blood. V gene TRBV7-8 combines with J gene TRBJ2-7, with D perhaps TRBD2 (6 bases). The receptor was isolated from a woman aged 80 or over with acute or convalescent COVID-19. CDR3: CASSSTGAYEQYF. For the CDR3, the DNA is TGTGCCAGCAGCTCAACGGGGGCCTACGAGCAGTACTTC.